The sequence of this TCR beta chain was determined in a study of T cell changes during pregnancy in multiple sclerosis. This CDR3 has 13 amino acids. With 4 bases removed from V and 6 bases from J, the gap between germline ends came to 14 bases. Germline CDR1 reads GTSNPN; CDR2 reads SVGIG (reference sequence). Libraries were prepared by immunoSEQ multiplex PCR; TCRdb keeps only in-frame clonotypes and omits some of them. In the table there are some 41,000 clones, approximately 90% of which are singletons. The sequence was obtained from a female donor in good health, enrolled as a control in a pregnancy study. Sequences were derived from CD4+ T cells from peripheral blood mononuclear cells, sampled in the third trimester of pregnancy. The gene calls are TRBV30 and TRBJ2-3; D perhaps matches TRBD2 (6 bases). Here the CDR3 DNA reads TGTGCCTGGATACGGCGGGGTAAGGATACGCAGTATTTT. This gives the protein CAWIRRGKDTQYF. Looking up the rest from reference TRBV30 and TRBJ2-3 gives the full variable domain: SQTIHQWPATLVQPVGSPLSLECTVEGTSNPNLYWYRQAAGRGLQLLFYSVGIGQISSEVPQNLSASRPQDRQFILSSKKLLLSDSGFYLCAWIRRGKDTQYFGPGTRLTVL.